A few counts support the clone carrying this TCR beta chain. Antigen unknown. Germline V gene lookup returns CDR1 SGHNT and CDR2 YENEEA. V lost 0 bases and J lost 7, with 13 bases in between. There are 15 residues in the CDR3. The data stem from a study of T-cell reconstitution after alpha-beta-depleted transplantation in children. The study, taken as a whole, reports: By about two months after transplant, alpha-beta T cells reportedly arose from several hundred graft clones that had expanded.

Construction of the TCRbeta library involved unique molecular identifiers. TCRdb re-called the PCR reads through MiXCR, storing one row per CDR3 protein. The sample has approximately 82,000 distinct CDR3 sequences, 15% to 20% seen once; the top ten hold 51%. This TCR was recovered from a male patient aged 2 to 10 who had a stem cell transplant for acute lymphoblastic leukemia, so the T cells may come from the graft donor. The chain uses TRBV11-3 and TRBJ2-1, with D perhaps TRBD1 or TRBD2 (5 bases each). This material consisted of PBMCs, mostly from graft donor cells, taken 360 days after TCRalphabeta/CD19-depleted stem cell transplant. CDR3 loop: CASSLDLRGKNEQFF. The DNA for the CDR3 is TGTGCCAGCAGCTTAGATCTGAGGGGAAAGAATGAGCAGTTCTTC.